This note documents a single T cell receptor (beta chain) sequence. The entry originates in a study of OX40 agonist ivuxolimab in advanced cancers. This CDR3 has 12 residues. Profiling relied on immunoSEQ multiplex PCR, and the TCRdb table lists in-frame clones only, not all of them. Among under 100,000 clones listed, roughly 92% were seen once. The source of this sequence is an adult with an advanced solid tumor such as melanoma, head and neck, liver or kidney cancer. The sample was CD4+ or CD8+ T cells sorted from blood, taken in a trial of the OX40 agonist ivuxolimab. The gene calls are TRBV21-1 and TRBJ1-5. TRBV21-1 is described as a pseudogene. CDR3 bases: TGTGCCAGCAGCCCCACCGGTTCGGCCCAGCATTTT. The encoded protein is CASSPTGSAQHF.